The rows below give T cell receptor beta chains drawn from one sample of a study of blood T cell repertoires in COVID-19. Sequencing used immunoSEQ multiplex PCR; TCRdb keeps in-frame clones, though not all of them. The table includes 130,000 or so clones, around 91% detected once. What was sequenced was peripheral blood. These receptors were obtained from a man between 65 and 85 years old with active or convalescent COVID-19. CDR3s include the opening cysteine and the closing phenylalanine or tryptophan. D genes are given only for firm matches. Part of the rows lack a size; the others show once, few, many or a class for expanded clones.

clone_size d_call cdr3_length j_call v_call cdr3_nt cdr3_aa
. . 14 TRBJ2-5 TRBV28 TGTGCCAGCAGTTCGGCCGGAGACTATGGGACCCAGTACTTC CASSSAGDYGTQYF
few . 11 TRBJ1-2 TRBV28 TGTGCCAGCCGACAGGACTATGGCTACACCTTC CASRQDYGYTF
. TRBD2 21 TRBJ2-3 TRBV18 TGTGCCAGCTCACCTCCGACGGCGGGAAGAGTAGCGGGAGGGACCACAGATACGCAGTATTTT CASSPPTAGRVAGGTTDTQYF
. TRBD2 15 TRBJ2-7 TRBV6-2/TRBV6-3 TGTGCCAGCAGTAGGGGAGCGGGGTCTTCCTACGAGCAGTACTTC CASSRGAGSSYEQYF
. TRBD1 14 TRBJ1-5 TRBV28 TGTGCCAGCAGTGCGGACAGGGCAGACCAGCCCCAGCATTTT CASSADRADQPQHF
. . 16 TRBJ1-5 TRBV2 TGTGCCAGCAGTGTGTTTCCCGGGGGGAACAATCAGCCCCAGCATTTT CASSVFPGGNNQPQHF
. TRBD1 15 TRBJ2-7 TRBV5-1 TGCGCCAGCAGCTGGGCGGGACAGGGGGCCTACGAGCAGTACTTC CASSWAGQGAYEQYF
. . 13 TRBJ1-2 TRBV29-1 TGCAGCGTTGAAGATCCATCCTCAGGGGGCTACACCTTC CSVEDPSSGGYTF
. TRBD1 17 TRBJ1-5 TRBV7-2 TGTGCCAGCAGCCCTCCGGGACAGGGTGGGGGCTTGGAGCCCCAGCATTTT CASSPPGQGGGLEPQHF
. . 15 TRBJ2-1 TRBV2 TGTGCCAGCAGACTAGCCGCATGGGGCTACAATGAGCAGTTCTTC CASRLAAWGYNEQFF
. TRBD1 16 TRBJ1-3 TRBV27 TGTGCCAGCATCCTCTTTTCCGGCAGGGGGGGAAACACCATATATTTT CASILFSGRGGNTIYF
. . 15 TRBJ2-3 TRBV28 TGTGCCAGCAGCCGGGCGGGTAATTCTAGAGATACGCAGTATTTT CASSRAGNSRDTQYF
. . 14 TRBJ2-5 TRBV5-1 TGCGCCAGCAGCTTGGGTGGGAGCGGGGAGACCCAGTACTTC CASSLGGSGETQYF
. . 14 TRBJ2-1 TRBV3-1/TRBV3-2 TGTGCCAGCACCGCCAGGGCCTCCTACAATGAGCAGTTCTTC CASTARASYNEQFF
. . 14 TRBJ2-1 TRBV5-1 TGCGCCAGCAGAACGACTGGTTCCTACAATGAGCAGTTCTTC CASRTTGSYNEQFF
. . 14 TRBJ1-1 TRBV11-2 TGTGCCAGCAGCTTAGACCGTAGCACCACTGAAGCTTTCTTT CASSLDRSTTEAFF
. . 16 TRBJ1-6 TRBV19 TGTGCCAGTAGTACCCTAGGGACAATGAAAGGCTCACCCCTCCACTTT CASSTLGTMKGSPLHF
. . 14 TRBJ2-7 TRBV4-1 TGCGCCAGCAGCCAAGATTTAGCTGTAAACGAGCAGTACTTC CASSQDLAVNEQYF
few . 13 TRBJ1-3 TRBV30 TGTGCCTGGGACGGGACATCAGGAAACACCATATATTTT CAWDGTSGNTIYF
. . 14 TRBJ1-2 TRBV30 TGTGCCTGGATAGGACGCGGTCGGGGCTATGGCTACACCTTC CAWIGRGRGYGYTF
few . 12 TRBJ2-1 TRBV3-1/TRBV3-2 TGTGCCAGCAGCCATACAGAAGGTGAGCAGTTCTTC CASSHTEGEQFF
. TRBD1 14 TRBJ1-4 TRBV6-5 TGTGCCAGCAGGAAACAGGGGGCGGGTGAAAAACTGTTTTTT CASRKQGAGEKLFF
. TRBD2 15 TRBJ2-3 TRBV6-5 TGTGCCAGCAGAGAGCGGGAGGGCCCCACAGATACGCAGTATTTT CASREREGPTDTQYF
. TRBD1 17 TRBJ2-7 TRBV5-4 TGTGCCAGCAGCTTGGGACCCGGGACAGGAGTTCCTCGGGAGCAGTACTTC CASSLGPGTGVPREQYF
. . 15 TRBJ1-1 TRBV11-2 TGTGCCAGCAGCTCACCGGGGGATCGGGGCACTGAAGCTTTCTTT CASSSPGDRGTEAFF
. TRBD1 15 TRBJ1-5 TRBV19 TGTGCCAGTAGGACGGGACAGGGGAGGGATCAGCCCCAGCATTTT CASRTGQGRDQPQHF
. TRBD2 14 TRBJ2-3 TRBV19 TGTGCCAGTAGTACTAGCGGGAGCAGGGATACGCAGTATTTT CASSTSGSRDTQYF
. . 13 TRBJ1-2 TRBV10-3 TGTGCCATCAGTCCCGACGGAGTGTATGGCTACACCTTC CAISPDGVYGYTF
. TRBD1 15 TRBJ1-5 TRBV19 TGTGCCAGTAGGCTAGGACAGGTTAGCAATCAGCCCCAGCATTTT CASRLGQVSNQPQHF
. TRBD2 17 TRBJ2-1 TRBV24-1 TGTGCCACCAGTGATTCCTCGTTAGGACTAGCCCGCGATGAGCAGTTCTTC CATSDSSLGLARDEQFF
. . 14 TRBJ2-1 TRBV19 TGTGCCAGTAAGGGTAGCGCGGGGTCGGGTGAGCAGTTCTTC CASKGSAGSGEQFF
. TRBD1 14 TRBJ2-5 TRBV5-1 TGCGCCAGCAGCTTTACAGGGGGCGAGGAGACCCAGTACTTC CASSFTGGEETQYF
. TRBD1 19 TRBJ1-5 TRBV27 TGTGCCAGCAGTTTCTATCCGGATCCGTCAGGGGGCGCGGGTCAGCCCCAGCATTTT CASSFYPDPSGGAGQPQHF
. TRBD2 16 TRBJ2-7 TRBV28 TGTGCCAGCAGTTTAGGGCTAGCGGGAGATTCTTACGAGCAGTACTTC CASSLGLAGDSYEQYF
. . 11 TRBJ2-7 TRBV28 TGTGCCAGCAGTACGGAGTACGAGCAGTACTTC CASSTEYEQYF
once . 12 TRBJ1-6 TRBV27 TGTGCCAGCAGTTCGGGGAGTTCACCCCTCCACTTT CASSSGSSPLHF
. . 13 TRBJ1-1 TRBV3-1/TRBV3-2 TGTGCCAGCAAGACCGACAGGAACACTGAAGCTTTCTTT CASKTDRNTEAFF
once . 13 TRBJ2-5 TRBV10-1 TGCGCCAGCAGTTTCGACAGACAAGAGACCCAGTACTTC CASSFDRQETQYF
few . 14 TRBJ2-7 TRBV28 TGTGCCAGCAGTTTAAGGGACACCTCCTACGAGCAGTACTTC CASSLRDTSYEQYF